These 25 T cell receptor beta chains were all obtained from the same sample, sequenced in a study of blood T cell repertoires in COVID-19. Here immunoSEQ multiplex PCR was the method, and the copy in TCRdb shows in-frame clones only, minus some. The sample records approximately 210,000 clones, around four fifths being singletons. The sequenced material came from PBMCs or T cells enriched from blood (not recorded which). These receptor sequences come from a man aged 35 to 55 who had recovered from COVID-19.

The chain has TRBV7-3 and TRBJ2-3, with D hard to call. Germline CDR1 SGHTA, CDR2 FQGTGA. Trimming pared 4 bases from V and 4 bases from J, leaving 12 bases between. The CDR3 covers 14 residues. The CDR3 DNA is TGTGCCAGCAGCTCTCAGCGCGGAGCAGATACGCAGTATTTT. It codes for CASSSQRGADTQYF.

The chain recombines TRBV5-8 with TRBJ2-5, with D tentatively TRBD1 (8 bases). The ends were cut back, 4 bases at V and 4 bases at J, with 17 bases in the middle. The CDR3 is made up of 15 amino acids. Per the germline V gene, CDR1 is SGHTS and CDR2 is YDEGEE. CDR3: CASSAGDRSGETQYF. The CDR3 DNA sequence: TGTGCCAGCAGCGCGGGGGACAGGTCGGGAGAGACCCAGTACTTC.

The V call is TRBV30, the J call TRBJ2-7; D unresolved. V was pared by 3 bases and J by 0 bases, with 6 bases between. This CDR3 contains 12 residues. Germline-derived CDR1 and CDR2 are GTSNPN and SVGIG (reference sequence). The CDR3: CAWSESSYEQYF. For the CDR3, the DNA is TGTGCCTGGAGCGAGAGCTCCTACGAGCAGTACTTC. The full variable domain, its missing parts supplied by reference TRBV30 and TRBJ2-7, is SQTIHQWPATLVQPVGSPLSLECTVEGTSNPNLYWYRQAAGRGLQLLFYSVGIGQISSEVPQNLSASRPQDRQFILSSKKLLLSDSGFYLCAWSESSYEQYFGPGTRLTVT.

CDR3 sequence reads: CASSLGPSAGVLLGELFF. The CDR3 DNA reads as TGTGCCAGCAGCTTAGGACCATCGGCGGGGGTACTGCTCGGGGAGCTGTTTTTT. This chain joins TRBV11-2 and TRBJ2-2, with 7 bases that match TRBD2. The V gene's germline CDR1 is SGHAT and CDR2 FQNNGV. V lost 1 base to trimming and J lost 7 bases; unmatched junction nucleotides: 15. This CDR3 is built from 18 residues.

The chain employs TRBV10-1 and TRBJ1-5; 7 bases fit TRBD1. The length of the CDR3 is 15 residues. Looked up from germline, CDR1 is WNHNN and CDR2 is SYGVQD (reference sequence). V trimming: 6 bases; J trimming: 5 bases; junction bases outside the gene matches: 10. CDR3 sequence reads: CASRTGQPHHQPQHF. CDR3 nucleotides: TGCGCCAGCAGGACGGGACAGCCCCACCATCAGCCCCAGCATTTT.

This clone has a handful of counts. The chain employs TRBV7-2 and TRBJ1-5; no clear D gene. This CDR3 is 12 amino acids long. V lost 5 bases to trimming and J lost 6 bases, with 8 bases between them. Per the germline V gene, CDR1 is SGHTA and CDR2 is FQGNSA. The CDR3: CASSAPSQPQHF. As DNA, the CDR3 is TGTGCCAGCAGCGCCCCTAGTCAGCCCCAGCATTTT.

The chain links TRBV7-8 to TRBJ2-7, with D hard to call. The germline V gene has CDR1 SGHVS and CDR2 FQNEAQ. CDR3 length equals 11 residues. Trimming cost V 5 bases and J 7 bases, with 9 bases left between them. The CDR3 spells CASSLQREQYF. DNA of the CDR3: TGTGCCAGCAGCCTACAGAGAGAGCAGTACTTC.

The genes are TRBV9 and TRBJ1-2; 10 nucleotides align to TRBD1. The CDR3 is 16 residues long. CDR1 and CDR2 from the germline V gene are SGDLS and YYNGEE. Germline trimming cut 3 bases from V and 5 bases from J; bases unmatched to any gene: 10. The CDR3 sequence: CASSAGDRGPMYGYTF. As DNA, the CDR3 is TGTGCCAGCAGCGCCGGCGACAGGGGGCCGATGTATGGCTACACCTTC. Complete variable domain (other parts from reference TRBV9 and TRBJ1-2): DSGVTQTPKHLITATGQRVTLRCSPRSGDLSVYWYQQSLDQGLQFLIQYYNGEERAKGNILERFSAQQFPDLHSELNLSSLELGDSALYFCASSAGDRGPMYGYTFGSGTRLTVV.

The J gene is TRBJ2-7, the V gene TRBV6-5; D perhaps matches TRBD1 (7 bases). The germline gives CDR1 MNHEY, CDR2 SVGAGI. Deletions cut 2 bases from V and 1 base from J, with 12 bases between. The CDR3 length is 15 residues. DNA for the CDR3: TGTGCCAGCAGTTACGGCGCGGGACAGTCCTACGAGCAGTACTTC. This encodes CASSYGAGQSYEQYF.

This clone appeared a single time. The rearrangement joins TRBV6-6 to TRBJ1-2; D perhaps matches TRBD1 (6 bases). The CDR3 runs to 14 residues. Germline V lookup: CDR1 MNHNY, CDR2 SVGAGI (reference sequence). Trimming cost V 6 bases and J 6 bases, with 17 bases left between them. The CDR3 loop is CASSPAGGGDGYTF. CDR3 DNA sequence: TGTGCCAGCAGCCCCGCCGGCGGGGGCGATGGCTACACCTTC.

In nucleotides, the CDR3 is TGTGCCATCAGTGAGTCGACGGGGTACTATGGCTACACCTTC. Its protein is CAISESTGYYGYTF. This chain connects TRBV10-3 to TRBJ1-2; D is ambiguous. The CDR3 is made up of 14 amino acids. V shed 0 bases and J shed 3 bases, with 8 bases lying between them. Germline-derived CDR1 and CDR2 are ENHRY and SYGVKD.

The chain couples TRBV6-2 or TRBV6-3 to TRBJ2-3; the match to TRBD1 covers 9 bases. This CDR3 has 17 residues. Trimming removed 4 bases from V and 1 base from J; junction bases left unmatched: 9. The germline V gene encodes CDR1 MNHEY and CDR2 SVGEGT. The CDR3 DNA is TGTGCCAGCAGTTTACGAAACAGGGGGCTGGGCACAGATACGCAGTATTTT. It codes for CASSLRNRGLGTDTQYF.

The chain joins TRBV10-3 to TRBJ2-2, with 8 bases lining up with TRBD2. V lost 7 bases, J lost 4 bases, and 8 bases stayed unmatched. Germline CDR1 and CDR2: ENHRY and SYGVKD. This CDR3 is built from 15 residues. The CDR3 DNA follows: TGTGCCATCAATCTCGGGACTAGTGGCACCGGGGAGCTGTTTTTT. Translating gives CAINLGTSGTGELFF.

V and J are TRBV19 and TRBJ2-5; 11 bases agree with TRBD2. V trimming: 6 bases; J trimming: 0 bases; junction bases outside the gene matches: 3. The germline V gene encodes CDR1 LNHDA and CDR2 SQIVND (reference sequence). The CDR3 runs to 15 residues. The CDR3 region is CASRLLAGDQETQYF. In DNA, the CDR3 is TGTGCCAGTAGGTTACTAGCGGGAGACCAAGAGACCCAGTACTTC.

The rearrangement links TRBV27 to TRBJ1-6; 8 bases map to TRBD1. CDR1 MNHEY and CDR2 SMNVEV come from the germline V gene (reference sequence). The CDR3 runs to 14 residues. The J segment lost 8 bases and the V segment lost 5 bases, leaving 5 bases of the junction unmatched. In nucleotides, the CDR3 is TGTGCCAGCAGTCTAGGACAGGGCGATTCACCCCTCCACTTT. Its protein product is CASSLGQGDSPLHF.

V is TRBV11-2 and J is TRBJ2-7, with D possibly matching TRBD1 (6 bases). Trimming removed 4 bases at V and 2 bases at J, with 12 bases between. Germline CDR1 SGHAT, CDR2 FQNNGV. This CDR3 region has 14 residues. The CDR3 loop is CASSSLTGTYEQYV. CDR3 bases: TGTGCCAGCAGCTCCTTGACAGGAACCTACGAGCAGTACGTC.

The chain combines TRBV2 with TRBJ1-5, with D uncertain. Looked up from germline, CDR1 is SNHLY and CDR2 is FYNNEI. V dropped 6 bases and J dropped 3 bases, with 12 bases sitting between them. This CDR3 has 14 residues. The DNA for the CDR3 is TGTGCCAGCAGGTTTAGTAACTACAATCAGCCCCAGCATTTT. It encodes CASRFSNYNQPQHF.

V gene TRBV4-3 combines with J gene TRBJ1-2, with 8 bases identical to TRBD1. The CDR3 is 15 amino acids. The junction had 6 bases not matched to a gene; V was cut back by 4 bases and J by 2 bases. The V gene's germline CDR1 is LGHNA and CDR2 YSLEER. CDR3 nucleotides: TGCGCCAGCAGCCGGAACAGGGGGGGGAACTATGGCTACACCTTC. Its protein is CASSRNRGGNYGYTF.

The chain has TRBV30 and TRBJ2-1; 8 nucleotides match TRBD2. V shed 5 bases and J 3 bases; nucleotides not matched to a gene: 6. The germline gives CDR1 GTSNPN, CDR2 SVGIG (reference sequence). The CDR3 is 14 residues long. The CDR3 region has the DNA TGTGCCTGGGACACTAGCGGAAACTACAATGAGCAGTTCTTC. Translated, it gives CAWDTSGNYNEQFF.

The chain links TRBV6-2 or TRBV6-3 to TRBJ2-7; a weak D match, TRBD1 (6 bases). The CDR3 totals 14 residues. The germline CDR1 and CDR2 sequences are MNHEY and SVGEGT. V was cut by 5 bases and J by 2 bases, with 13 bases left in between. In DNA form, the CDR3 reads TGTGCCAGCAGTCAGGACAGAAAAACCTACGAGCAGTACGTC. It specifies CASSQDRKTYEQYV.

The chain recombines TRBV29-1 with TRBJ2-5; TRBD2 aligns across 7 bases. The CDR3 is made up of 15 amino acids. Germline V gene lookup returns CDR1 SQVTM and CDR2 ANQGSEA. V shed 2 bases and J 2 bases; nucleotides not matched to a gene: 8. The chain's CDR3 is CSVEQAGVQQETQYF. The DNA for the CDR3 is TGCAGCGTTGAACAGGCGGGAGTCCAACAAGAGACCCAGTACTTC.

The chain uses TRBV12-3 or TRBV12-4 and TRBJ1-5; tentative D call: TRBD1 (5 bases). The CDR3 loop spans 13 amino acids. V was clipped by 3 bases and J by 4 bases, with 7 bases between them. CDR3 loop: CASSFGGNQPQHF. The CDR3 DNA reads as TGTGCCAGCAGTTTCGGGGGGAATCAGCCCCAGCATTTT.

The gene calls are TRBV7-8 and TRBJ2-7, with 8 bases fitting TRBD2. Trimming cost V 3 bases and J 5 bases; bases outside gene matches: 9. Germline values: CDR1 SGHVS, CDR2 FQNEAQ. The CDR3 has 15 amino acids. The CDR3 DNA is TGTGCCAGCAGCTTCTCCGGGACTAGTTCAAACGAGCAGTACTTC. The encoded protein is CASSFSGTSSNEQYF.

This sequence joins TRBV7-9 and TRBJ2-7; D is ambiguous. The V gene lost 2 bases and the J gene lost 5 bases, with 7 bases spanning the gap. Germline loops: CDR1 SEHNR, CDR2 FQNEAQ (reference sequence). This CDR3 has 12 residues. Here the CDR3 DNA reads TGTGCCAGCAGCTTAATAACTCACGAGCAGTACTTC. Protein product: CASSLITHEQYF. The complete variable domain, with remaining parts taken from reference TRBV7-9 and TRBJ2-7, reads DTGVSQNPRHKITKRGQNVTFRCDPISEHNRLYWYRQTLGQGPEFLTYFQNEAQLEKSRLLSDRFSAERPKGSFSTLEIQRTEQGDSAMYLCASSLITHEQYFGPGTRLTVT.

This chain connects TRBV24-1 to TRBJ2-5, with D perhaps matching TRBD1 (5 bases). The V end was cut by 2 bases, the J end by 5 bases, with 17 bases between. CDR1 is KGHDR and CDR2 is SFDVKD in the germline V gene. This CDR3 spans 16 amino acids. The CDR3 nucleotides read TGTGCCACCAGTGATTGGGTGTCAGGGCGACGGGAGACCCAGTACTTC. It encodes CATSDWVSGRRETQYF.